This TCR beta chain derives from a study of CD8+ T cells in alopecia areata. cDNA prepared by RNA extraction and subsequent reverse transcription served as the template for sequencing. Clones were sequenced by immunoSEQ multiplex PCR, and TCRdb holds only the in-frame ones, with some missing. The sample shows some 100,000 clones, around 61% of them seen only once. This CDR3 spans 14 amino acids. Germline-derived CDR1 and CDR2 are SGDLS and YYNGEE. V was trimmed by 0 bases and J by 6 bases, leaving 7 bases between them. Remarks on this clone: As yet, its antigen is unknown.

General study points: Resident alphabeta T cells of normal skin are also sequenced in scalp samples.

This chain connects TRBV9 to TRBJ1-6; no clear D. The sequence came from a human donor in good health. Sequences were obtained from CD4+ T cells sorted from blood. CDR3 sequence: CASSVEGSNSPLHF. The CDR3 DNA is TGTGCCAGCAGCGTAGAGGGTAGTAATTCACCCCTCCACTTT.